The T cell receptor beta chain under discussion was sequenced for a study of cytomegalovirus exposure and HLA in healthy donors. CDR3 length equals 15 residues. The V gene's germline CDR1 is SGHRS and CDR2 YFSETQ. J was trimmed by 3 bases and V by 4 bases; bases with no gene match: 6. The PCR was carried out with 60 Vbeta primers and 13 Jbeta primers. Profiling relied on immunoSEQ multiplex PCR, and the TCRdb table lists in-frame clones only, not all of them. This table has around 160,000 clones, 75% to 90% appearing once. This TCR derives from a woman between 18 and 29 years old in good health and CMV-seronegative. The J gene is TRBJ2-2, the V gene TRBV5-1; 7 nucleotides agree with TRBD1. The sequenced sample was PBMCs. CDR3 sequence reads: CASSQRQGHTGELFF. The CDR3 region has the DNA TGCGCCAGCAGCCAGAGACAGGGACACACCGGGGAGCTGTTTTTT.